The clone carrying this T cell receptor (beta chain) was found once. The source of the sample is a study of blood T cell repertoires in COVID-19. For the study at large: Collection of acute and convalescent COVID-19 samples took place in the United States, Italy and Spain. The analysed material was cDNA or gDNA that came from T cells, B-cell-depleted T cells, or PBMCs.

Authors' data handling: Nucleated cell counts were estimated from reference gene primer amplification. Profiling relied on immunoSEQ multiplex PCR, and the TCRdb table lists in-frame clones only, not all of them. V and J calls and clone size are those listed in that table; D and trimming were worked out from the DNA. The table records hundreds of thousands of clones, around 82% of them present only once. The V and J ends lost 0 bases and 10 bases, in that order; junction bases with no gene match: 3. The CDR3 runs to 15 residues. Looked up from germline, CDR1 is SGHRS and CDR2 is YFSETQ. The chain carries TRBV5-1 and TRBJ2-1; 14 nucleotides align to TRBD2. The clonotype comes from a woman aged 70-85 years with acute or convalescent COVID-19. Sequencing was done on a sample of peripheral blood. DNA of the CDR3: TGCGCCAGCAGCTTGGGGACTAGCGGGGGGTTAGAGCAGTTCTTC. Amino acid sequence: CASSLGTSGGLEQFF.